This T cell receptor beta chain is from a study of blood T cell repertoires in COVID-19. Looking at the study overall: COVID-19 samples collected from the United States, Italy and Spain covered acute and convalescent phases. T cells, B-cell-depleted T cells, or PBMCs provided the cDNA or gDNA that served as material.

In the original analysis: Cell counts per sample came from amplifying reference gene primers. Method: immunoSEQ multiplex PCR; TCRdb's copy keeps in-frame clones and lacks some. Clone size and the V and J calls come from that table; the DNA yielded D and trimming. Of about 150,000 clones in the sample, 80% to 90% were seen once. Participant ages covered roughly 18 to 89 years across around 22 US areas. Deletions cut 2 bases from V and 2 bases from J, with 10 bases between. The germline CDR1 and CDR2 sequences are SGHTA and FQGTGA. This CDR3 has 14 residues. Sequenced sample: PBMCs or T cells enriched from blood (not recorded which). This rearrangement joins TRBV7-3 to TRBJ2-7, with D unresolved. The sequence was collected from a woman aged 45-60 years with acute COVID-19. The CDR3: CASSLDHGAYEQYF. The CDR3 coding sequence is TGTGCCAGCAGCTTAGATCACGGTGCCTACGAGCAGTACTTC.